This T cell receptor (beta chain) emerged from a study of shared clonotypes between healthy human individuals. The CDR3 spans 16 residues. The V end was cut by 1 base, the J end by 4 bases, with 14 bases between. Per the germline V gene, CDR1 is MNHEY and CDR2 is SMNVEV (reference sequence). Produced via immunoSEQ multiplex PCR; TCRdb's table is partial and in-frame only. Among over a million clones listed, 75% were seen once. The sequence was collected from a man younger than 35 in good health. Sequenced material: memory CD4+ T cells sorted from blood. Subset noted: CD45RA-negative fraction. The chain combines TRBV27 with TRBJ2-1; TRBD2 is a possible D gene (5 bases). CDR3: CASSLWASTQYNEQFF. In DNA, the CDR3 is TGTGCCAGCAGTTTATGGGCTAGCACACAGTACAATGAGCAGTTCTTC.